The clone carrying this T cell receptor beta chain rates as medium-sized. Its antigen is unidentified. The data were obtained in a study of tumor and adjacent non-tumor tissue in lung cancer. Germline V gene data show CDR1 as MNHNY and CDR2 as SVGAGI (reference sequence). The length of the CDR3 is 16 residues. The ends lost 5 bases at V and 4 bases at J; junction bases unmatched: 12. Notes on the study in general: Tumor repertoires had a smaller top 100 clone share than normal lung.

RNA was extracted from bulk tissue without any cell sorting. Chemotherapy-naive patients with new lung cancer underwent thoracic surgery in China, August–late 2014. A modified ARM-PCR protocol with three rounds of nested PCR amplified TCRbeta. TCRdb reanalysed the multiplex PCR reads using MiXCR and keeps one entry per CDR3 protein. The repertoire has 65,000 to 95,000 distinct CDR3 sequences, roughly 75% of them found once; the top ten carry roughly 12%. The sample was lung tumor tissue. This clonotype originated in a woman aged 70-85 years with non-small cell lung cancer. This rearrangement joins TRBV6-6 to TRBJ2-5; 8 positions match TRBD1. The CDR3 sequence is CASSDRTGSDGETQYF. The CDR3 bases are TGTGCCAGCAGTGACCGGACAGGGTCGGACGGAGAGACCCAGTACTTC.